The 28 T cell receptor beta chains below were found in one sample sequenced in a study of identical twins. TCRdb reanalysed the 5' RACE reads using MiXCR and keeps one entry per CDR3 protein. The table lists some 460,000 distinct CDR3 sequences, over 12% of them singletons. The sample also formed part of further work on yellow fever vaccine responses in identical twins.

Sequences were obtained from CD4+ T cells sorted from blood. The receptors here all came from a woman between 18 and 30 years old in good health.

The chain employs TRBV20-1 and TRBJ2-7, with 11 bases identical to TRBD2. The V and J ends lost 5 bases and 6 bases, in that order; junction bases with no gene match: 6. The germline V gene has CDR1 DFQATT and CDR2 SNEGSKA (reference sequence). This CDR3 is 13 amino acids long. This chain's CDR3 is CSALLAGEGEQYF. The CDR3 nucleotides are TGCAGTGCTTTACTAGCGGGAGAGGGCGAGCAGTACTTC.

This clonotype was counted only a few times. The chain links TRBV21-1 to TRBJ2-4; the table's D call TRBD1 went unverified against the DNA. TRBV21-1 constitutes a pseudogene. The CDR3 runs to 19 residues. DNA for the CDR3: TGTGCCAGCAGCAAAAGTACTCCCGGGACAGGGAACCTTGACAACATTCAGTACTTC. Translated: CASSKSTPGTGNLDNIQYF.

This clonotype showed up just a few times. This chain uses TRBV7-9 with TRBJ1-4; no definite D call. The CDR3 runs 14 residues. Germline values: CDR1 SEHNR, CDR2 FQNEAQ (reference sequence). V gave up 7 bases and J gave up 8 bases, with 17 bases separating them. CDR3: CASNSGRNREKLFF. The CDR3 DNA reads TGTGCCAGCAACTCCGGCAGGAATCGGGAAAAACTGTTTTTT.

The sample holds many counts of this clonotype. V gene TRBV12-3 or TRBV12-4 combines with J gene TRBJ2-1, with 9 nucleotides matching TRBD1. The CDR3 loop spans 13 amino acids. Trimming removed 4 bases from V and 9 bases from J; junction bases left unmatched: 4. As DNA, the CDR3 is TGTGCCAGCAGTTCCGGGACAGGGTCTGAGCAGTTCTTC. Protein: CASSSGTGSEQFF.

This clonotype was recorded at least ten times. The CDR3 nucleotides are TGTGCCAGCAGTCGTTCCCATTCCCATAGACAGGGAAGGGACGAGCAGTACTTC. The encoded protein is CASSRSHSHRQGRDEQYF. This rearrangement joins TRBV28 to TRBJ2-7; 7 bases map to TRBD1. CDR1 is MDHEN, CDR2 SYDVKM, per germline. The length of the CDR3 is 18 residues. Trimming cost V 5 bases and J 5 bases; bases outside gene matches: 21.

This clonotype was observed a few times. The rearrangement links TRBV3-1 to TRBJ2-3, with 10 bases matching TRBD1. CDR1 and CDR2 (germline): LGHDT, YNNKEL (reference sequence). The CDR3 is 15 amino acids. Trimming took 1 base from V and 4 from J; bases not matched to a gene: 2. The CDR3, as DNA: TGTGCCAGCAGCCAAGTCGGACAGGGGGCAGATACGCAGTATTTT. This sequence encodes CASSQVGQGADTQYF.

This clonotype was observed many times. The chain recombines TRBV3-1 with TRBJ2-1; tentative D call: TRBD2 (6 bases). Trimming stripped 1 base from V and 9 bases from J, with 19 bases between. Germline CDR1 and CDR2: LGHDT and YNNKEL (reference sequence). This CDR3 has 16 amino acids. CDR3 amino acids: CASSQVAGRLGGEQFF. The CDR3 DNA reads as TGTGCCAGCAGCCAAGTTGCAGGCAGACTAGGCGGTGAGCAGTTCTTC.

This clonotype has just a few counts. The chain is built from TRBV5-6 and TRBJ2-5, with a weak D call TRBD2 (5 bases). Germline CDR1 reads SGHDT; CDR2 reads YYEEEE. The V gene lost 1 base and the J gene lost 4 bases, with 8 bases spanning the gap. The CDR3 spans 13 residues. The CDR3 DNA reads TGTGCCAGCAGCTTGCGGCGGGCAGAGACCCAGTACTTC. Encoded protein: CASSLRRAETQYF.

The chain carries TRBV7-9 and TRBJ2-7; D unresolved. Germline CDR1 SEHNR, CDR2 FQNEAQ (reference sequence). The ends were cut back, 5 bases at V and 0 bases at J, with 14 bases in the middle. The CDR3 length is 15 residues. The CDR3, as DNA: TGTGCCAGCAGCCAACCGGGCCACAACTCCTACGAGCAGTACTTC. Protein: CASSQPGHNSYEQYF.

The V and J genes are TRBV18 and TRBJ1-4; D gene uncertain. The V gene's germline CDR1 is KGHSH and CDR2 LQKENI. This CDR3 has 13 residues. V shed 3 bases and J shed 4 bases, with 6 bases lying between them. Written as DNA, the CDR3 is TGTGCCAGCTCACCTGGGCTTAATGAAAAACTGTTTTTT. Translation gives CASSPGLNEKLFF.

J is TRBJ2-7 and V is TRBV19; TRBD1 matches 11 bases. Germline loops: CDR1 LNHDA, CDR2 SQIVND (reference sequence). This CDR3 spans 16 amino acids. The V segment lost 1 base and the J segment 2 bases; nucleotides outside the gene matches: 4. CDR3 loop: CASSIAGTGGPYEQYF. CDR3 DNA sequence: TGTGCCAGTAGTATAGCCGGGACAGGGGGACCCTACGAGCAGTACTTC.

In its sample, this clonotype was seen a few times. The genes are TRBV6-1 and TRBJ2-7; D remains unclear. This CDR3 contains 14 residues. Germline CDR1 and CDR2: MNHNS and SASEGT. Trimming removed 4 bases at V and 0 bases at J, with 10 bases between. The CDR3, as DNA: TGTGCCAGCAGTGGACGGATCGTCTCCTACGAGCAGTACTTC. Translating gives CASSGRIVSYEQYF.

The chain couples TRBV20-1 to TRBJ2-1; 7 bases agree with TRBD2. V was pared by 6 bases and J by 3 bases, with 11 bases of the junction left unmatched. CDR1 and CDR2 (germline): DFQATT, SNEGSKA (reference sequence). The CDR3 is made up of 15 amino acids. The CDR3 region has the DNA TGCAGTGCCCACCTCTTGGGGAGGGGCTACAATGAGCAGTTCTTC. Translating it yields CSAHLLGRGYNEQFF.

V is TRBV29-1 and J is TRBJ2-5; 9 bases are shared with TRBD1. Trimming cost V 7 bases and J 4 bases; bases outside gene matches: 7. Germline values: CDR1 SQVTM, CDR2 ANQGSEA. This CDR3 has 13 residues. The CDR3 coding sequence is TGCAGCGGCACAGGGGGCTTAGGAGAGACCCAGTACTTC. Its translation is CSGTGGLGETQYF.

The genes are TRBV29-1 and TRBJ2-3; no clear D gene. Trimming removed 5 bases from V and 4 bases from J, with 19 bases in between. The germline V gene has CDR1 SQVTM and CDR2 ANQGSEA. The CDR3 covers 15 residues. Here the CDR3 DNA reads TGCAGCGTTCATCAGGAATTTGTAGTTTCAGATACGCAGTATTTT. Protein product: CSVHQEFVVSDTQYF.

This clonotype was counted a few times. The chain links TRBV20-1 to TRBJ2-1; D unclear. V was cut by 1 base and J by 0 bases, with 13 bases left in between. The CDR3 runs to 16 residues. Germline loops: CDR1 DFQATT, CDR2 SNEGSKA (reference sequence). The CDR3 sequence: CSARGSSHGSYNEQFF. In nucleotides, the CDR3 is TGCAGTGCTAGAGGCAGTAGTCACGGCTCCTACAATGAGCAGTTCTTC.

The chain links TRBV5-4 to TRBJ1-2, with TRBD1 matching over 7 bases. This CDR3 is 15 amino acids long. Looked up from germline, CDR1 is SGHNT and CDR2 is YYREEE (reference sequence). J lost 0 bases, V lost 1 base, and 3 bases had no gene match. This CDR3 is CASSLFGTANYGYTF. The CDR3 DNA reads TGTGCCAGCAGCTTGTTCGGGACAGCTAACTATGGCTACACCTTC.

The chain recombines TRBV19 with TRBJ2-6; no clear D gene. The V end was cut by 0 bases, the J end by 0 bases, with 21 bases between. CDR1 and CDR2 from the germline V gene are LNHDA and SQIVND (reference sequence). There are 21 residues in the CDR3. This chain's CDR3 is CASSIEQWAAASSSGANVLTF. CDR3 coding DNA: TGTGCCAGTAGTATAGAACAATGGGCGGCAGCGTCAAGCTCTGGGGCCAACGTCCTGACTTTC.

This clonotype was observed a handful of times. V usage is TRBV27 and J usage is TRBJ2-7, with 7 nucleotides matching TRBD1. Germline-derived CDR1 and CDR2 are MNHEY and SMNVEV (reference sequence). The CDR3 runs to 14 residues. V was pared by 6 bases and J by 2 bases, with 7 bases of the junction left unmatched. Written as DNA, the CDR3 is TGTGCCAGCAGCGAACAGGGGCGAGCCTACGAGCAGTACTTC. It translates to CASSEQGRAYEQYF.

Here the CDR3 reads CASSRLQGGSYEQYF. The DNA of the CDR3 is TGCGCCAGCAGCCGCTTACAGGGGGGCTCCTACGAGCAGTACTTC. The chain joins TRBV5-1 to TRBJ2-7; 8 nucleotides line up with TRBD1. Looked up from germline, CDR1 is SGHRS and CDR2 is YFSETQ. This CDR3 comprises 15 residues. J was trimmed by 0 bases and V by 4 bases; bases with no gene match: 6.

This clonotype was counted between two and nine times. The CDR3 reads CATSRDQGIYYEQYF. CDR3 coding DNA: TGTGCCACCAGCAGAGATCAGGGGATATACTACGAGCAGTACTTC. The J gene is TRBJ2-7, the V gene TRBV15; D is perhaps TRBD1 (6 bases). Trimming left V 0 bases short and J 3 bases short, with 12 bases between. Germline V lookup: CDR1 LNHNV, CDR2 YYDKDF (reference sequence). The CDR3 sequence is 15 residues long.

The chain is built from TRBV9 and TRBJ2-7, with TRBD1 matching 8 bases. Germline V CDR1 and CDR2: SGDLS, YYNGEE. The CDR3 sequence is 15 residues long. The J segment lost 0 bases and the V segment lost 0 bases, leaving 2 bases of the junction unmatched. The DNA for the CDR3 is TGTGCCAGCAGCGTAGATACAGGGGGCTCCTACGAGCAGTACTTC. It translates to CASSVDTGGSYEQYF.

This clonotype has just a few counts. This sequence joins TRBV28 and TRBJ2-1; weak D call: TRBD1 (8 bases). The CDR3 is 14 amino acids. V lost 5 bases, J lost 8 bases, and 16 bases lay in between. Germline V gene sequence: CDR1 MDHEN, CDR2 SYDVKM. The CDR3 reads CASSTGGASHEQFF. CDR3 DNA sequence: TGTGCCAGCAGTACAGGGGGGGCTAGCCATGAGCAGTTCTTC.

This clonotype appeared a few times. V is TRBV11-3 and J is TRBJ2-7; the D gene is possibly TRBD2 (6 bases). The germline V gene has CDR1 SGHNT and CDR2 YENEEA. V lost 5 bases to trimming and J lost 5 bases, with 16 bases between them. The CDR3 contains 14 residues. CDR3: CASSLSGVLHEQYF. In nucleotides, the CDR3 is TGTGCCAGCAGCCTATCGGGGGTTCTCCACGAGCAGTACTTC.

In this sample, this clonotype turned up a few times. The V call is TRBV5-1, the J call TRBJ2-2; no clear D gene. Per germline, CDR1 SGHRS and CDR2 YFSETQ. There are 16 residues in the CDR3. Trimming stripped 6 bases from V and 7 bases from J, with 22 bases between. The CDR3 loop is CASTLAKGGFGGELFF. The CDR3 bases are TGCGCCAGCACCCTCGCGAAGGGTGGGTTTGGCGGGGAGCTGTTTTTT.

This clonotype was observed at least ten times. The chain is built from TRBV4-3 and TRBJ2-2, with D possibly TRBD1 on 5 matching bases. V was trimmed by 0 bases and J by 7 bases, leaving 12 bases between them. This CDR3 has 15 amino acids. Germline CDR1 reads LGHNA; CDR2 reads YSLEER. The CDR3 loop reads CASSQDSGLGGELFF. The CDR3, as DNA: TGCGCCAGCAGCCAAGACTCAGGGTTAGGCGGGGAGCTGTTTTTT.

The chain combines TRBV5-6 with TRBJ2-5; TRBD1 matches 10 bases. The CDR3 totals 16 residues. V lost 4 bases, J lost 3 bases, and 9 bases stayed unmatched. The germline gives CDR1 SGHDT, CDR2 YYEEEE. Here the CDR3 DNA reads TGTGCCAGCAGCCGACAGGGGGCCGATTGGAAAGAGACCCAGTACTTC. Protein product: CASSRQGADWKETQYF.

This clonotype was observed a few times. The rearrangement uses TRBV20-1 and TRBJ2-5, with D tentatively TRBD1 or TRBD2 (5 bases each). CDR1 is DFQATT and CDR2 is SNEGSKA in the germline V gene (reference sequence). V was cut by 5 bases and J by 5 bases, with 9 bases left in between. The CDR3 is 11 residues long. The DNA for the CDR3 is TGCAGTGCTCGTTGGGACGAGACCCAGTACTTC. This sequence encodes CSARWDETQYF.